This TCR beta chain was identified in a study of blood T cell repertoires in COVID-19 (dated by TCRdb to 2020 to 2022). Turning to the overall study: Collaborator samples came from the United States, Italy and Spain and covered acute and convalescent phases of COVID-19. The material from the prospective study consisted of cDNA or gDNA derived from T cells, B-cell-depleted T cells, or PBMCs. Subjects who had been exposed to COVID-19, were actively infected with it, or had recovered from it provided the deeply sampled blood TCRbeta repertoires that made up the dataset. The repertoires were made available in a free public database intended to serve as a resource for research on the immune response to SARS-CoV-2. The samples were drawn from the first 160 participants of the ongoing ImmuneRACE study and from some 1,300 subjects provided by 6 global collaborators. A de-identified subject ID, COVID-19 status, age in years and sex were almost always included in the sample metadata. HLA class I and class II types, where available, came from metadata supplied by the sample provider rather than from assay-based typing. The study at large found these results: The amount of clinical and demographic metadata varied by source and participant and was provided uncurated.

Samples from volunteer blood donors who had recovered from COVID-19 were contributed by a second Seattle source. The collaborating institutions used their own protocols to collect whole blood in K2EDTA tubes. For TCRbeta analysis, collaborators shipped samples in one of three forms: frozen whole blood, isolated PBMCs, or DNA extracted from either of those sample types. The count of this clone is one. No antigen is known for it. No base-level quality is on record; no much larger clone is a single base apart. CDR1 SNHLY and CDR2 FYNNEI were looked up in the germline V gene. Trimming removed 2 bases from V and 4 bases from J; the gene matches leave 8 bases unexplained. The CDR3 sequence holds 17 residues, the cysteine and phenylalanine included. Of the read, only the CDR3 DNA is kept; its 51 bases are in frame from base 1. TCRbeta CDR3 regions were amplified from genomic DNA by means of the immunoSEQ Assay, a bias-controlled multiplex PCR. The published analysis was carried out like this. The number of nucleated cells in each sample was estimated from the amplification of reference gene primers within the assay. To quantify the absolute abundance of each unique TCRbeta CDR3 rearrangement, sequence reads were collapsed and filtered. For each sample, productive Simpson clonality was calculated by taking the square root of Simpson's diversity index across productive rearrangements. Held by TCRdb, this immuneACCESS table contains in-frame sequences only and omits some clones. Under half of the omission traces to an unresolved V gene where checked; the cause of the rest is unknown. The V and J calls and clone size were taken over from that table, and D and trimming were inferred from the DNA. This sample is represented by some 250,000 clones; 75% to 90% of them were singletons. 2% to 2.5% of the sample rests with the top ten.

The sample was peripheral blood. The chain is assembled from TRBV2 and TRBJ2-1; the central 10 bases match TRBD2. The clonotype originates from a man younger than 45 who had recovered from COVID-19. The CDR3 corresponds to CASSESTGLARYNEQFF. In nucleotide form, the sequence is TGTGCCAGCAGTGAATCGACGGGACTAGCGCGGTACAATGAGCAGTTCTTC.